This TCR beta chain was profiled in a study of T cells in Graves' hyperthyroidism and ophthalmopathy. Points from the study as a whole: Before onset, by a median of approximately 6.8 months, the model predicted ophthalmopathy. Ophthalmopathy could be told apart from stable hyperthyroidism with a 13 V-J model. Most expanded thyroid clonotypes above 0.001 also appeared in blood.

Researchers took RNA transcripts and amplified the TCR beta CDR3 regions from them. Carried out on the TCR CDR3, a first-round RT-PCR used the HTBI primer set. TCRdb reprocessed the multiplex PCR reads with MiXCR, giving one entry per CDR3 protein. The table records 650,000 to 800,000 distinct CDR3 sequences, just under 45% of them present only once. This CDR3 has 13 amino acids. In germline, CDR1 is SNHLY, CDR2 FYNNEI. V lost 2 bases, J lost 9 bases, and 13 bases lay in between. On the basis of clinical symptoms, serum thyroxine and TRAb, thyroid ultrasound and orbital computed tomography, diagnoses were made. In regard to this clonotype: Its specificity is not known.

The TCR sequence derives from an adult man with Graves' disease, either hyperthyroidism or ophthalmopathy (not recorded which). The sequenced sample was peripheral blood or thyroid tissue (not recorded which). The chain joins TRBV2 to TRBJ1-2; a possible D gene is TRBD1 (5 bases). The CDR3 is CASSEQATDSYTF. CDR3 nucleotides: TGTGCCAGCAGTGAACAGGCCACGGACAGCTACACCTTC.